Below are 21 T cell receptor beta chains sequenced from a single sample in a study of cytomegalovirus exposure and HLA in healthy donors. In the PCR, 60 Vbeta and 13 Jbeta primers were used. The data were produced by immunoSEQ multiplex PCR, yet TCRdb's version contains in-frame clones alone and is incomplete. Here the sample spans around 220,000 clones, about 80% being singletons. The material sequenced was PBMCs. Receptor source: a girl between 5 and 17 years old in good health and CMV-seronegative.

The rearrangement joins TRBV27 to TRBJ2-7; 11 bases map to TRBD2. The CDR3 is 17 amino acids. The J segment lost 3 bases and the V segment lost 3 bases, leaving 10 bases of the junction unmatched. Germline assignment: CDR1 MNHEY and CDR2 SMNVEV (reference sequence). CDR3 bases: TGTGCCAGCAGTTTCCTCGCGTCCGGGACTAGCGGCTACGAGCAGTACTTC. It codes for CASSFLASGTSGYEQYF.

The V gene is TRBV4-2, the J gene TRBJ2-3, with 10 bases that match TRBD2. There are 15 residues in the CDR3. Germline CDR1 reads LGHNA; CDR2 reads YNFKEQ. Trimming removed 6 bases from V and 0 bases from J; junction bases left unmatched: 3. CDR3 DNA sequence: TGTGCCAGCAGAATAGCGGGGGGTAGCACAGATACGCAGTATTTT. It specifies CASRIAGGSTDTQYF.

The J gene is TRBJ2-2, the V gene TRBV19, with a possible D match to TRBD2 (7 bases). Germline CDR1 is LNHDA and CDR2 is SQIVND (reference sequence). This CDR3 contains 15 residues. Trimming left V 8 bases short and J 4 bases short, with 17 bases between. In DNA form, the CDR3 reads TGTGCCAGTCGATGGGGGGGGCCGGTCACCGGGGAGCTGTTTTTT. Encoded protein: CASRWGGPVTGELFF.

The chain links TRBV18 to TRBJ2-7, with a possible D match to TRBD1 (5 bases). Trimming cost V 3 bases and J 3 bases, with 15 bases left between them. This CDR3 has 15 amino acids. Germline V gives CDR1 KGHSH, CDR2 LQKENI. The CDR3 is CASSPQGADYYEQYF. CDR3 nucleotides: TGTGCCAGCTCACCCCAAGGGGCCGATTACTACGAGCAGTACTTC.

This clone was counted only a few times. The rearrangement links TRBV7-2 to TRBJ1-6; weak D call: TRBD1 (5 bases). Germline V lookup: CDR1 SGHTA, CDR2 FQGNSA. The CDR3 spans 15 residues. The germline V and J ends were trimmed by 4 bases and 11 bases, with 18 bases remaining between them. As DNA, the CDR3 is TGTGCCAGCAGCTCTCAGGGTACAACAACGGCACCCCTCCACTTT. Its protein product is CASSSQGTTTAPLHF.

The V call is TRBV7-9, the J call TRBJ2-5, with 8 bases identical to TRBD1. The CDR3 spans 16 residues. V dropped 5 bases and J dropped 3; count of bases not matched to a gene: 11. Germline CDR1 is SEHNR and CDR2 is FQNEAQ (reference sequence). In DNA form, the CDR3 reads TGTGCCAGCAGCCCAGCAGGGGGCCCACTCGAAGAGACCCAGTACTTC. It encodes CASSPAGGPLEETQYF. The whole variable domain, remainder taken from reference TRBV7-9 and TRBJ2-5, is DTGVSQNPRHKITKRGQNVTFRCDPISEHNRLYWYRQTLGQGPEFLTYFQNEAQLEKSRLLSDRFSAERPKGSFSTLEIQRTEQGDSAMYLCASSPAGGPLEETQYFGPGTRLLVL.

The V call is TRBV5-1, the J call TRBJ2-1; a possible D gene is TRBD2 (5 bases). Germline V gives CDR1 SGHRS, CDR2 YFSETQ. The V end lost 2 bases, the J end lost 2 bases, and 11 bases lay between the germline ends. This CDR3 is built from 15 residues. The DNA of the CDR3 is TGCGCCAGCAGCTTCGGTGGGAGCACCTACAATGAGCAGTTCTTC. Protein sequence: CASSFGGSTYNEQFF.

The chain carries TRBV19 and TRBJ1-2, with D tentatively TRBD1 (6 bases). Germline V CDR1 and CDR2: LNHDA, SQIVND (reference sequence). Trimming shortened V by 5 bases and J by 5 bases, and 21 bases separated the two germline ends. The CDR3 loop spans 16 amino acids. The chain's CDR3 is CASSETWGLGKYGYTF. CDR3 sequence (DNA): TGTGCCAGTAGTGAGACATGGGGGCTGGGAAAATATGGCTACACCTTC.

The chain carries TRBV27 and TRBJ1-1; D call uncertain. V was pared by 5 bases and J by 0 bases, with 13 bases between. CDR3 length: 15 residues. In germline, CDR1 is MNHEY, CDR2 SMNVEV (reference sequence). This CDR3 is CASSPRPTMNTEAFF. CDR3 coding DNA: TGTGCCAGCAGTCCCCGTCCTACCATGAACACTGAAGCTTTCTTT.

This clone appeared a few times. The chain uses TRBV14 and TRBJ1-2, with D perhaps matching TRBD1 (6 bases). The germline CDR1 and CDR2 sequences are SGHDN and FVKESK. The CDR3 consists of 15 residues. V lost 6 bases and J lost 4, with 18 bases in between. The CDR3 DNA is TGTGCCAGCAGTCGATCCATACAGGGCTCCTATGGCTACACCTTC. Encoded protein: CASSRSIQGSYGYTF.

Only one count was recorded for this clone. The chain combines TRBV7-2 with TRBJ2-5, with unresolved D. Germline CDR1 and CDR2: SGHTA and FQGNSA. The CDR3 length is 15 residues. Trimming pared 5 bases from V and 2 bases from J, leaving 15 bases between. The CDR3 coding sequence is TGTGCCAGCAGCCCCTTTTTAAGTAGTCAAGAGACCCAGTACTTC. It codes for CASSPFLSSQETQYF.

This chain uses TRBV19 with TRBJ2-1; 13 bases map to TRBD2. After removal of 10 bases from V and 5 bases from J, the junction contained 8 bases not matched to a gene. Germline loops: CDR1 LNHDA, CDR2 SQIVND (reference sequence). The CDR3 length is 15 residues. This CDR3 is CATGTSGASHNEQFF. For the CDR3, the DNA is TGTGCCACCGGGACTAGCGGGGCATCCCACAATGAGCAGTTCTTC.

This clone was counted a single time. This sequence joins TRBV27 and TRBJ1-2; D remains unclear. The germline gives CDR1 MNHEY, CDR2 SMNVEV (reference sequence). The V end lost 0 bases, the J end lost 5 bases, and 16 bases lay between the germline ends. The CDR3 contains 16 residues. This CDR3 is CASSLSRGDDFYGYTF. In DNA form, the CDR3 reads TGTGCCAGCAGTTTATCCCGAGGCGATGATTTTTATGGCTACACCTTC.

CDR3 amino acids: CASSLTGGRAEAFF. The CDR3 bases are TGTGCCAGCAGCCTCACAGGGGGGAGGGCTGAAGCTTTCTTT. The rearrangement joins TRBV6-5 to TRBJ1-1, with TRBD1 identical over 8 bases. The germline CDR1 and CDR2 sequences are MNHEY and SVGAGI. With V trimmed by 6 bases and J by 6 bases, 9 bases remained unmatched. CDR3 size: 14 residues.

This clone was observed a few times. V and J are TRBV5-6 and TRBJ2-5; D may be TRBD2 (6 bases). Trimming left V 5 bases short and J 7 bases short, with 12 bases between. The CDR3 extends over 12 amino acids. Per the germline V gene, CDR1 is SGHDT and CDR2 is YYEEEE. The CDR3 DNA reads TGTGCCAGCAGTCCCCCCGGGGGGACCCAGTACTTC. This sequence encodes CASSPPGGTQYF.

The chain has TRBV5-8 and TRBJ1-2, with 8 bases matching TRBD1. V dropped 2 bases and J dropped 5; count of bases not matched to a gene: 5. CDR3 size: 14 residues. Germline values: CDR1 SGHTS, CDR2 YDEGEE. The DNA of the CDR3 is TGTGCCAGCAGCTTTGGCCAGGGGGCGTATGGCTACACCTTC. It translates to CASSFGQGAYGYTF.

V gene TRBV6-5 combines with J gene TRBJ1-1; D unclear. CDR3 size: 13 residues. Germline-derived CDR1 and CDR2 are MNHEY and SVGAGI. Trimming removed 6 bases from V and 3 bases from J, with 11 bases in between. The chain's CDR3 is CASRGQSHTEAFF. The CDR3 DNA is TGTGCCAGCAGGGGCCAGAGTCACACTGAAGCTTTCTTT.

The chain has TRBV19 and TRBJ1-6; D uncertain. This CDR3 contains 14 residues. CDR1 and CDR2 from the germline V gene are LNHDA and SQIVND (reference sequence). Trimming shortened V by 9 bases and J by 0 bases, and 9 bases separated the two germline ends. CDR3 protein: CASSGSSYNSPLHF. The DNA of the CDR3 is TGTGCCAGCTCGGGGAGCTCCTATAATTCACCCCTCCACTTT.

The V gene is TRBV6-1, the J gene TRBJ1-1; D is uncertain. This CDR3 is 13 amino acids long. Trimming left V 3 bases short and J 7 bases short, with 12 bases between. CDR1 is MNHNS and CDR2 is SASEGT in the germline V gene. CDR3 bases: TGTGCCAGCAGTGACTCCTCCTCTTTTGAAGCTTTCTTT. This encodes CASSDSSSFEAFF.

This chain connects TRBV6-1 to TRBJ2-3, with 8 bases fitting TRBD1. Looked up from germline, CDR1 is MNHNS and CDR2 is SASEGT. The CDR3 runs to 14 residues. V was pared by 5 bases and J by 5 bases, with 6 bases of the junction left unmatched. For the CDR3, the DNA is TGTGCCAGCAGTACCGGGACAGGTGGAGATACGCAGTATTTT. Residues: CASSTGTGGDTQYF.

The chain recombines TRBV7-2 with TRBJ2-5, with TRBD2 matching 11 bases. Germline V gives CDR1 SGHTA, CDR2 FQGNSA. The CDR3 runs 15 residues. The V gene end was trimmed by 4 bases and the J gene end by 5 bases; junction bases not matched to a gene: 6. CDR3 sequence: CASSSLAGVRETQYF. In nucleotides, the CDR3 is TGTGCCAGCAGCTCACTAGCGGGGGTCAGGGAGACCCAGTACTTC.